The 13 T cell receptor beta chains in this list originate from one sample, sequenced in a study of blood T cell repertoires in COVID-19. The repertoire was sequenced with immunoSEQ multiplex PCR; TCRdb's copy has only in-frame clones and lacks some. The sample carries 25,000 to 35,000 clones, around 90% recorded once. The sequenced material came from peripheral blood. Source of these receptors: a man aged 55-75 years with COVID-19, enrolled during active disease.

The CDR3: CASSFSGRHKNEQFF. CDR3 bases: TGCGCCAGCAGCTTTAGCGGGAGACATAAGAATGAGCAGTTCTTC. This sequence joins TRBV5-1 and TRBJ2-1; the match to TRBD2 covers 9 bases. Per the germline V gene, CDR1 is SGHRS and CDR2 is YFSETQ. The CDR3 runs to 15 residues. V shed 2 bases, J shed 7 bases, and the junction held 7 bases outside the gene matches.

Here the CDR3 reads CASSLRGYQPQHF. In nucleotides, the CDR3 is TGTGCCAGCAGTTTAAGGGGGTATCAGCCCCAGCATTTT. The chain employs TRBV27 and TRBJ1-5; D is possibly TRBD1 (6 bases). The CDR3 length is 13 residues. Germline CDR1 is MNHEY and CDR2 is SMNVEV (reference sequence). V was cut by 2 bases and J by 5 bases, with 7 bases left in between.

The chain uses TRBV7-8 and TRBJ1-1, with TRBD1 identical over 8 bases. Looked up from germline, CDR1 is SGHVS and CDR2 is FQNEAQ. There are 15 residues in the CDR3. V dropped 2 bases and J dropped 0; count of bases not matched to a gene: 2. CDR3 sequence (DNA): TGTGCCAGCAGCTTACAGGGGGCCCTGAACACTGAAGCTTTCTTT. It translates to CASSLQGALNTEAFF.

This sequence joins TRBV9 and TRBJ1-5; TRBD1 aligns across 8 bases. Germline values: CDR1 SGDLS, CDR2 YYNGEE. V was pared by 0 bases and J by 4 bases, with 6 bases of the junction left unmatched. The CDR3 is 16 amino acids. CDR3 loop: CASSVGAGGRNQPQHF. CDR3 DNA: TGTGCCAGCAGCGTAGGGGCAGGGGGCCGAAATCAGCCCCAGCATTTT.

The chain couples TRBV19 to TRBJ1-1, with D possibly matching TRBD1 (6 bases). V lost 9 bases, J lost 0 bases, and 8 bases lay in between. CDR1 is LNHDA, CDR2 SQIVND, per germline (reference sequence). There are 12 residues in the CDR3. CDR3 amino acids: CASGQMNTEAFF. The CDR3 DNA follows: TGTGCCAGCGGACAGATGAACACTGAAGCTTTCTTT.

The chain couples TRBV6-6 to TRBJ1-4; D gene ambiguous. The germline V gene encodes CDR1 MNHNY and CDR2 SVGAGI (reference sequence). The CDR3 sequence is 16 residues long. Trimming cost V 6 bases and J 4 bases, with 18 bases left between them. This CDR3 is CASSQPFEGLNEKLFF. The CDR3 bases are TGTGCCAGCAGCCAACCTTTCGAGGGCCTTAATGAAAAACTGTTTTTT.

V and J are TRBV30 and TRBJ1-2, with no clear D. The V and J ends lost 4 bases and 8 bases respectively, with 14 bases between them. Germline V gene data show CDR1 as GTSNPN and CDR2 as SVGIG (reference sequence). The CDR3 length is 12 residues. CDR3 coding DNA: TGTGCCTGGAAGGTGACGGGGATCGGCTACACCTTC. Translation: CAWKVTGIGYTF.

J is TRBJ2-2 and V is TRBV30, with a tentative D call TRBD2 (6 bases). V lost 0 bases to trimming and J lost 0 bases, with 8 bases between them. CDR1 and CDR2 from the germline V gene are GTSNPN and SVGIG (reference sequence). This CDR3 has 15 residues. In nucleotides, the CDR3 is TGTGCCTGGAGTGTCTTAGCGGCGAACACCGGGGAGCTGTTTTTT. Residues: CAWSVLAANTGELFF.

This clone was counted between two and nine times. The chain is built from TRBV28 and TRBJ1-1; weak D call: TRBD1 (5 bases). This CDR3 comprises 13 residues. Trimming left V 6 bases short and J 6 bases short, with 14 bases between. The germline CDR1 and CDR2 sequences are MDHEN and SYDVKM. CDR3 nucleotides: TGTGCCAGCAGACGTGATCAGGGATCTGAAGCTTTCTTT. Translation: CASRRDQGSEAFF.

The chain is built from TRBV19 and TRBJ1-5, with TRBD1 as a possible D gene (6 bases). The CDR3 totals 19 residues. V was pared by 7 bases and J by 0 bases, with 25 bases between. Germline V gene sequence: CDR1 LNHDA, CDR2 SQIVND (reference sequence). CDR3 loop: CASIDLGRGGGRSNQPQHF. In DNA form, the CDR3 reads TGTGCCAGTATTGACCTGGGCAGGGGAGGGGGTCGTAGCAATCAGCCCCAGCATTTT.

The rearrangement joins TRBV3-1 (or the pseudogene TRBV3-2) to TRBJ1-2; TRBD1 aligns across 9 bases. Trimming removed 4 bases from V and 4 bases from J; junction bases left unmatched: 4. CDR3 length: 14 residues. The germline V gene encodes CDR1 LGHDT and CDR2 YNNKEL (reference sequence). The CDR3 bases are TGTGCCAGCAGCCCAAGGACAGGGGCCTATGGCTACACCTTC. Its protein product is CASSPRTGAYGYTF.

V usage is TRBV2 and J usage is TRBJ1-1; 8 bases match TRBD1. Germline loops: CDR1 SNHLY, CDR2 FYNNEI. The CDR3 runs 15 residues. V dropped 8 bases and J dropped 3; count of bases not matched to a gene: 11. The CDR3: CASQRSRGPDTEAFF. DNA of the CDR3: TGTGCCAGCCAGCGGAGCAGGGGGCCGGACACTGAAGCTTTCTTT.

This clone occurred a few times. The rearrangement joins TRBV30 to TRBJ1-1; 7 bases fit TRBD1. The CDR3 has 15 residues. Germline CDR1 reads GTSNPN; CDR2 reads SVGIG (reference sequence). After removal of 1 base from V and 11 bases from J, the junction contained 16 bases not matched to a gene. The CDR3 loop is CAWSARDRDGTRAFF. The CDR3 DNA reads TGTGCCTGGAGTGCACGAGACAGGGATGGAACGAGGGCTTTCTTT.